A single sample gave rise to the 26 T cell receptor beta chains below, sequenced in a study of shared clonotypes between healthy human individuals. The data were produced by immunoSEQ multiplex PCR, yet TCRdb's version contains in-frame clones alone and is incomplete. The sample holds roughly 500,000 clones, around 80% seen once. The sequenced material came from PBMCs. The receptor set was obtained from a middle-aged woman in good health. Some clones in this sample may be carry-over from other donors' samples.

V usage is TRBV27 and J usage is TRBJ1-4; D may be TRBD1 (6 bases). The CDR3 contains 16 residues. The germline CDR1 and CDR2 sequences are MNHEY and SMNVEV (reference sequence). V shed 5 bases and J shed 1 base, with 14 bases lying between them. CDR3 coding DNA: TGTGCCAGCAGTAAGGGGGGCCTACGAACTAATGAAAAACTGTTTTTT. Amino acids: CASSKGGLRTNEKLFF.

The chain carries TRBV2 and TRBJ1-1; 8 bases agree with TRBD1. Germline V gene sequence: CDR1 SNHLY, CDR2 FYNNEI. This CDR3 spans 15 amino acids. Trimming at V came to 7 bases and at J to 1 base, leaving 8 bases not matched to a gene. The CDR3 reads CASTAGGLGNTEAFF. For the CDR3, the DNA is TGTGCCAGCACGGCAGGGGGCCTCGGGAACACTGAAGCTTTCTTT.

Comments on this clone: Given a much more abundant clone one base away, this may be a read error. The rearrangement links TRBV18 to TRBJ2-1, with D possibly being TRBD1 or TRBD2 (5 bases each). The CDR3 runs to 17 residues. The germline V gene encodes CDR1 KGHSH and CDR2 LQKENI. CDR3 region: CASSPTAGTAPYNGQFF. In DNA form, the CDR3 reads TGTGCCAGCTCACCGACTGCCGGGACGGCTCCTTACAATGGGCAGTTCTTC.

A remark on this clone: Germline and junction disagree at one end, which may indicate a read error. The chain links TRBV6-5 to TRBJ2-7, with 8 bases lining up with TRBD1. Germline CDR1 and CDR2: MNHEY and SVGAGI. The CDR3 spans 14 residues. The DNA of the CDR3 is TGTGCCAGCAGTACCCACAGGGGGTTCTACGAGCGGTACTTC. Its translation: CASSTHRGFYERYF.

This clone was detected many times. The CDR3 reads CASSLSGREKLFF. CDR3 nucleotides: TGTGCCAGCAGCTTATCAGGGCGAGAAAAACTGTTTTTT. The V gene is TRBV11-2, the J gene TRBJ1-4; possible D gene TRBD1, 5 bases. Germline assignment: CDR1 SGHAT and CDR2 FQNNGV. The CDR3 covers 13 residues. Trimming cost V 2 bases and J 8 bases, with 9 bases left between them.

This clone was picked up a small number of times. The genes are TRBV4-1 and TRBJ2-1, with D perhaps assigned TRBD1 or TRBD2 (5 bases each). This CDR3 region has 14 residues. The V gene's germline CDR1 is MGHRA and CDR2 YSYEKL. Trimming removed 0 bases from V and 9 bases from J, with 12 bases in between. This chain's CDR3 is CASSQDRGAVEQFF. Here the CDR3 DNA reads TGCGCCAGCAGCCAAGATCGGGGCGCCGTTGAGCAGTTCTTC.

The V and J genes are TRBV28 and TRBJ2-1; either TRBD1 or TRBD2 may supply D (5 bases each). CDR3 length: 14 amino acids. Trimming stripped 7 bases from V and 0 bases from J, with 10 bases between. CDR1 MDHEN and CDR2 SYDVKM come from the germline V gene. In nucleotides, the CDR3 is TGTGCCAGCACCTTGGGGGTCTCCTACAATGAGCAGTTCTTC. Translation gives CASTLGVSYNEQFF.

This clone was observed a few times. This chain uses TRBV30 with TRBJ2-2, with 7 bases lining up with TRBD2. The CDR3 runs to 16 residues. V was pared by 0 bases and J by 3 bases, with 7 bases of the junction left unmatched. Germline lookup yields CDR1 GTSNPN and CDR2 SVGIG (reference sequence). The CDR3 nucleotides read TGTGCCTGGAGTGTACCGGGCGGGAGCCACACCGGGGAGCTGTTTTTT. Protein: CAWSVPGGSHTGELFF.

The chain uses TRBV7-9 and TRBJ2-7; 10 bases align to TRBD1. Germline loops: CDR1 SEHNR, CDR2 FQNEAQ (reference sequence). The CDR3 is made up of 16 amino acids. V trimming: 1 base; J trimming: 5 bases; junction bases outside the gene matches: 8. The CDR3 sequence: CASSLVTGGGKNEQYF. The CDR3 coding sequence is TGTGCCAGCAGCTTAGTGACAGGGGGCGGAAAAAACGAGCAGTACTTC.

V and J are TRBV16 and TRBJ1-5; a possible D gene is TRBD1 (6 bases). This CDR3 has 14 residues. The germline CDR1 and CDR2 sequences are KGHSY and FQNENV. Trimming pared 4 bases from V and 4 bases from J, leaving 11 bases between. The CDR3 is CASSLTGRNQPQHF. CDR3 nucleotide sequence: TGTGCCAGCAGCCTGACAGGTCGGAATCAGCCCCAGCATTTT.

The chain combines TRBV5-1 with TRBJ2-1; 7 bases are shared with TRBD2. V lost 7 bases, J lost 2 bases, and 3 bases stayed unmatched. This CDR3 spans 13 amino acids. Germline V gene lookup returns CDR1 SGHRS and CDR2 YFSETQ. CDR3: CASGLAAYNEQFF. The CDR3 region has the DNA TGCGCCAGCGGCCTAGCGGCCTACAATGAGCAGTTCTTC.

The gene calls are TRBV10-3 and TRBJ2-5, with TRBD2 matching 7 bases. This CDR3 is 15 amino acids long. With V trimmed by 8 bases and J by 5 bases, 14 bases remained unmatched. Germline CDR1 is ENHRY and CDR2 is SYGVKD. This chain's CDR3 is CAIGSSGGAGETQYF. The CDR3 nucleotides read TGTGCCATCGGATCTAGCGGAGGGGCGGGGGAGACCCAGTACTTC.

V gene TRBV11-1 combines with J gene TRBJ2-1; 11 bases map to TRBD2. The CDR3 contains 15 residues. Germline CDR1 reads SGHAT; CDR2 reads FQDESV (reference sequence). V shed 5 bases, J shed 11 bases, and the junction held 11 bases outside the gene matches. The CDR3 DNA sequence: TGTGCCAGCAGCCCTCCCGGGACTAGCGGCACTAAGCAGTTCTTC. The encoded protein is CASSPPGTSGTKQFF. Looking up the rest from reference TRBV11-1 and TRBJ2-1 gives the full variable domain: EAEVAQSPRYKITEKSQAVAFWCDPISGHATLYWYRQILGQGPELLVQFQDESVVDDSQLPKDRFSAERLKGVDSTLKIQPAELGDSAMYLCASSPPGTSGTKQFFGPGTRLTVL.

This clone has just a few counts. The CDR3 spells CASSTRQDEKLFF. The CDR3 DNA follows: TGTGCCAGCAGCACCAGACAGGACGAAAAACTGTTTTTT. The gene calls are TRBV6-5 and TRBJ1-4; D perhaps matches TRBD1 (6 bases). The germline V and J ends were trimmed by 6 bases and 8 bases, with 13 bases remaining between them. The CDR3 runs to 13 residues. Per the germline V gene, CDR1 is MNHEY and CDR2 is SVGAGI.

The chain couples TRBV18 to TRBJ1-5; no firm D call. Trimming shortened V by 3 bases and J by 6 bases, and 9 bases separated the two germline ends. The CDR3 runs to 13 residues. The germline V gene encodes CDR1 KGHSH and CDR2 LQKENI. Written as DNA, the CDR3 is TGTGCCAGCTCACCTCAGGAGCTTCAGCCCCAGCATTTT. Protein product: CASSPQELQPQHF.

This clone was recorded a few times. The gene calls are TRBV5-1 and TRBJ2-7; D is possibly TRBD2 (6 bases). The CDR3 is 14 amino acids. V was clipped by 1 base and J by 3 bases, with 11 bases between them. The germline gives CDR1 SGHRS, CDR2 YFSETQ. The CDR3 DNA is TGCGCCAGCAGCTTGTTCGGGAGCGGCTACGAGCAGTACTTC. It specifies CASSLFGSGYEQYF.

This clone was observed many times. Other DNA sequences in the same sample also yield this CDR3. The chain couples TRBV6-1 to TRBJ1-3, with TRBD1 as a possible D gene (5 bases). Trimming removed 4 bases from V and 1 base from J, with 11 bases in between. The germline gives CDR1 MNHNS, CDR2 SASEGT. This CDR3 comprises 15 residues. CDR3 DNA sequence: TGTGCCAGCAGTGGGGGGATCGCGTCTGGAAACACCATATATTTT. It specifies CASSGGIASGNTIYF.

This chain uses TRBV5-4 with TRBJ2-2, with 7 bases matching TRBD2. Germline V lookup: CDR1 SGHNT, CDR2 YYREEE (reference sequence). The CDR3 has 13 amino acids. V shed 4 bases, J shed 6 bases, and the junction held 3 bases outside the gene matches. The CDR3 nucleotides are TGTGCCAGCAGCCCCCGGGGGGCCGGGGAGCTGTTTTTT. Translated: CASSPRGAGELFF.

The chain joins TRBV5-1 to TRBJ2-1, with 8 bases that match TRBD2. The trim removed 4 bases at V and 7 bases at J, leaving 13 bases unmatched. This CDR3 is 16 amino acids long. Germline V gene data show CDR1 as SGHRS and CDR2 as YFSETQ. The CDR3 sequence is CASSVLSGGPGNEQFF. The CDR3 DNA is TGCGCCAGCAGCGTACTTTCGGGAGGGCCGGGGAATGAGCAGTTCTTC.

This chain uses TRBV7-2 with TRBJ2-7; weak D call: TRBD1 (6 bases). Germline-derived CDR1 and CDR2 are SGHTA and FQGNSA. The CDR3 consists of 15 residues. The ends were cut back, 0 bases at V and 0 bases at J, with 9 bases in the middle. CDR3 sequence reads: CASSLAGAASYEQYF. The CDR3 DNA reads TGTGCCAGCAGCTTAGCGGGGGCAGCCTCCTACGAGCAGTACTTC. Using reference TRBV7-2 and TRBJ2-7 for the parts outside the CDR3, the full variable domain is GAGVSQSPSNKVTEKGKDVELRCDPISGHTALYWYRQSLGQGLEFLIYFQGNSAPDKSGLPSDRFSAERTGGSVSTLTIQRTQQEDSAVYLCASSLAGAASYEQYFGPGTRLTVT.

The V gene is TRBV19, the J gene TRBJ1-5, with D tentatively TRBD1 (6 bases). The germline gives CDR1 LNHDA, CDR2 SQIVND (reference sequence). V was cut by 3 bases and J by 6 bases, with 15 bases left in between. CDR3 size: 15 residues. The CDR3 loop is CASSIARQAGQPQHF. CDR3 DNA sequence: TGTGCCAGTAGTATTGCCAGACAGGCGGGTCAGCCCCAGCATTTT.

As concerns this clone: Other DNA sequences in the same sample also yield this CDR3. The chain uses TRBV9 and TRBJ2-2, with D possibly matching TRBD2 (5 bases). The CDR3 has 16 residues. Germline lookup yields CDR1 SGDLS and CDR2 YYNGEE. V shed 4 bases and J shed 4 bases, with 17 bases lying between them. The CDR3 region has the DNA TGTGCCAGCAGCCCACCCGGGTTAGCGAGCACCGGGGAGCTGTTTTTT. Its protein is CASSPPGLASTGELFF.

This chain links TRBV28 with TRBJ1-5; D call uncertain. Germline V gene lookup returns CDR1 MDHEN and CDR2 SYDVKM. The CDR3 contains 12 residues. V dropped 3 bases and J dropped 4 bases, with 4 bases sitting between them. The CDR3 DNA reads as TGTGCCAGCAGTTTGCAGAATCAGCCCCAGCATTTT. This codes for CASSLQNQPQHF.

The rearrangement uses TRBV10-3 and TRBJ2-7; D is perhaps TRBD1 or TRBD2 (5 bases each). Deletions cut 7 bases from V and 2 bases from J, with 12 bases between. The CDR3 covers 13 residues. Looked up from germline, CDR1 is ENHRY and CDR2 is SYGVKD. CDR3 in amino acids: CAIKRGGTYEQYF. The CDR3 nucleotides are TGTGCCATCAAGCGTGGGGGAACCTACGAGCAGTACTTC.

The chain joins TRBV7-2 to TRBJ2-2; D perhaps matches TRBD2 (5 bases). The length of the CDR3 is 15 residues. V lost 6 bases, J lost 4 bases, and 15 bases lay in between. The V gene's germline CDR1 is SGHTA and CDR2 FQGNSA. The CDR3, as DNA: TGTGCCAGCAGTACCTCCCCCGGGGTCACCGGGGAGCTGTTTTTT. Translation gives CASSTSPGVTGELFF.

This chain joins TRBV6-1 and TRBJ2-7, with D possibly matching TRBD1 (6 bases). V shed 1 base and J shed 2 bases, with 12 bases lying between them. The length of the CDR3 is 15 residues. From germline, CDR1 is MNHNS and CDR2 SASEGT. The CDR3: CASSEGTAIAYEQYF. CDR3 sequence (DNA): TGTGCCAGCAGTGAAGGGACAGCGATCGCCTACGAGCAGTACTTC.